The rows below give T cell receptor beta chains drawn from one sample of a study of blood T cell repertoires in COVID-19. Here immunoSEQ multiplex PCR was the method, and the copy in TCRdb shows in-frame clones only, minus some. The table lists 40,000 to 50,000 clones, around 90% of them singletons. Sequences were obtained from peripheral blood. Receptors were obtained from a man aged 65 to 85 with active COVID-19. Both conserved end residues are part of each CDR3. Each record gives: clone size, J gene, V gene, D gene, CDR3 DNA, CDR3 protein. The D gene is left open where the match is weak. Size is omitted from some rows. Given values are once, few, many or a class for expanded clones.

>.|TRBJ2-3|TRBV19|.
TGTGCCAGTAGTATAATTGGCCGCCGGGGAGATACGCAGTATTTT
CASSIIGRRGDTQYF
>once|TRBJ1-4|TRBV28|TRBD1
TGTGCCAGCAGGGGGACAGGGGAGGAAAAACTGTTTTTT
CASRGTGEEKLFF
>.|TRBJ2-1|TRBV28|.
TGTGCCAGCAGTTACCCGAGGGCAGGAGGGCGCAATGAGCAGTTCTTC
CASSYPRAGGRNEQFF
>.|TRBJ2-3|TRBV29-1|.
TGCAGCGTTGAAGAAAAAAGTTACAGGTCCACAGATACGCAGTATTTT
CSVEEKSYRSTDTQYF
>.|TRBJ2-5|TRBV18|.
TGTGCCAGCTCACCCACGTGGGGGGGCGAGAAGACCCAGTACTTC
CASSPTWGGEKTQYF
>.|TRBJ2-7|TRBV12-3/TRBV12-4|.
TGTGCCAGCAGTTCTGCCAGTCCCAGCGAGCAGTACTTC
CASSSASPSEQYF
>.|TRBJ1-5|TRBV2|TRBD1
TGTGCCAGCAGGGGGACAGGGGGTCAGCCCCAGCATTTT
CASRGTGGQPQHF
>once|TRBJ2-3|TRBV4-1|.
TGCGCCAGCAGCCTGACAGCAGATACGCAGTATTTT
CASSLTADTQYF
>.|TRBJ1-2|TRBV5-4|TRBD1
TGTGCCAGCAGCTCCCCTAGTTCCAGGGTACAGGGGAATGGCTACACCTTC
CASSSPSSRVQGNGYTF
>.|TRBJ2-1|TRBV7-2|TRBD1
TGTGCCAGCAGCAACGACAGGGGCAATGAGCAGTTCTTC
CASSNDRGNEQFF
>.|TRBJ2-5|TRBV10-3|TRBD1
TGTGCCATCAGTGCAGGGGGTGGTGAGACCCAGTACTTC
CAISAGGGETQYF
>.|TRBJ2-5|TRBV24-1|.
TGTGCCACCAGTGATTTTTTGCCCGGCCAAGAGACCCAGTACTTC
CATSDFLPGQETQYF
>once|TRBJ1-2|TRBV4-1|TRBD1
TGCGCCAGCAGCTTGGGACAGGGGGGCTATGGCTACACCTTC
CASSLGQGGYGYTF
>.|TRBJ1-2|TRBV24-1|TRBD1
TGTGCCACCAGTGACCCGACAGGGGTGGGATATGGCTACACCTTC
CATSDPTGVGYGYTF
>.|TRBJ2-7|TRBV4-1|.
TGCGCCAGCAGCCAAGTTCCAGGGGAGCAGTACTTC
CASSQVPGEQYF
>.|TRBJ1-3|TRBV29-1|.
TGCAGCGTTGTTGGGCCTGGAAACACCATATATTTT
CSVVGPGNTIYF
>few|TRBJ2-1|TRBV25-1|TRBD2
TGTGCCAGCAGTCCAAGGCGACTAGCGGGGTACAATGAGCAGTTCTTC
CASSPRRLAGYNEQFF
>.|TRBJ2-7|TRBV9|.
TGTGCCAGCAGCGTAGGTGCTGTGAGCGAGCAGTACTTC
CASSVGAVSEQYF
>.|TRBJ2-2|TRBV19|TRBD2
TGTGCCAGTAGGGCGACTAGCGGGATCACCGGGGAGCTGTTTTTT
CASRATSGITGELFF
>.|TRBJ2-7|TRBV11-3|.
TGTGCCAGCAGCCAGCACGAGGGAGAGTACGAGCAGTACTTC
CASSQHEGEYEQYF
>.|TRBJ1-3|TRBV19|.
TGTGCCAGTAGACGACCCGGGACAACTGGAAACACCATATATTTT
CASRRPGTTGNTIYF
>.|TRBJ2-7|TRBV6-6|.
TGTGCCAGTTCGGACTGGGTGGGGGAGCAGTACTTC
CASSDWVGEQYF
>.|TRBJ2-5|TRBV7-3|.
TGTGCCAGCAGCTTAAGGCGGGAAGAGACCCAGTACTTC
CASSLRREETQYF
>.|TRBJ1-2|TRBV28|TRBD1
TGTGCCAGCAGTTTAGTACCAGGGGGGCTCACTGGCTACACCTTC
CASSLVPGGLTGYTF